This TCR beta chain was obtained from a study of blood T cell repertoires in COVID-19. V lost 5 bases and J lost 7; bases outside the gene matches: 10. Germline CDR1 SGHTA, CDR2 FQGTGA. This CDR3 region has 15 residues. Profiling relied on immunoSEQ multiplex PCR, and the TCRdb table lists in-frame clones only, not all of them. The table records some 150,000 clones, more than 80% of them present only once. This sequence originates from a man over 45 who had recovered from COVID-19. The sample consisted of PBMCs or T cells enriched from blood (not recorded which). The J gene is TRBJ2-3, the V gene TRBV7-3; 9 bases are shared with TRBD1. The CDR3 spells CASSAQAQGAHTQYF. CDR3 in DNA: TGTGCCAGCAGCGCCCAAGCACAGGGGGCCCATACGCAGTATTTT. Combining the CDR3 with reference TRBV7-3 and TRBJ2-3 gives the whole variable domain GAGVSQTPSNKVTEKGKYVELRCDPISGHTALYWYRQSLGQGPEFLIYFQGTGAADDSGLPNDRFFAVRPEGSVSTLKIQRTERGDSAVYLCASSAQAQGAHTQYFGPGTRLTVL.